Following are 21 T cell receptor beta chains from one sample sequenced in a study of blood T cells in healthy people across ages. Primed by a sample-barcoded 5' primer and a J-beta primer mix, a second PCR proceeded for 7 to 11 cycles. TCRdb reanalysed the 5' RACE reads using MiXCR and keeps one entry per CDR3 protein. This sample has just under 750,000 distinct CDR3 sequences, with approximately 21% found just once. The sequencing input was blood. The receptors shown here come from a man in his 70s in good health.

In its sample, this clonotype was seen a few times. This chain joins TRBV6-5 and TRBJ2-2; TRBD2 matches at 8 bases. V dropped 0 bases and J dropped 5; count of bases not matched to a gene: 8. Germline CDR1 MNHEY, CDR2 SVGAGI. This CDR3 is 17 amino acids long. CDR3 sequence reads: CASSYSVGGGRTGELFF. The DNA of the CDR3 is TGTGCCAGCAGTTACTCGGTCGGGGGCGGGAGGACCGGGGAGCTGTTTTTT.

The V and J genes are TRBV29-1 and TRBJ2-2; D is ambiguous. The CDR3 covers 13 residues. Germline V gene sequence: CDR1 SQVTM, CDR2 ANQGSEA. The V end was cut by 4 bases, the J end by 0 bases, with 6 bases between. The CDR3 DNA reads TGCAGCGTTGGTTGGACGAACACCGGGGAGCTGTTTTTT. Translating it yields CSVGWTNTGELFF.

This rearrangement joins TRBV28 to TRBJ1-2; 7 nucleotides line up with TRBD1. CDR1 and CDR2 (germline): MDHEN, SYDVKM. With V trimmed by 5 bases and J by 8 bases, 20 bases remained unmatched. This CDR3 is built from 17 residues. This chain's CDR3 is CASSHSSAGQSKGGYTF. The CDR3 region has the DNA TGTGCCAGCAGTCATTCATCTGCGGGACAGTCGAAGGGGGGCTACACCTTC.

V gene TRBV28 combines with J gene TRBJ2-1, with D perhaps matching TRBD2 (6 bases). This CDR3 contains 14 residues. V was clipped by 3 bases and J by 5 bases, with 11 bases between them. Germline V CDR1 and CDR2: MDHEN, SYDVKM. The CDR3 nucleotides are TGTGCCAGCAGTTTCCCCGGGGGACACAATGAGCAGTTCTTC. Protein product: CASSFPGGHNEQFF.

The chain combines TRBV7-6 with TRBJ1-5; 8 bases are shared with TRBD1. The CDR3 contains 15 residues. From germline, CDR1 is SGHVS and CDR2 FNYEAQ. V was pared by 1 base and J by 6 bases, with 5 bases of the junction left unmatched. The CDR3 reads CASSLEGTGGQPQHF. The DNA of the CDR3 is TGTGCCAGCAGCTTAGAGGGGACAGGTGGTCAGCCCCAGCATTTT.

This chain connects TRBV29-1 to TRBJ2-1; 11 nucleotides match TRBD2. Germline loops: CDR1 SQVTM, CDR2 ANQGSEA. Trimming removed 8 bases from V and 7 bases from J; junction bases left unmatched: 4. This CDR3 comprises 12 residues. Here the CDR3 DNA reads TGCAGCTTAACTAGCGGGGGTAATGAGCAGTTCTTC. This encodes CSLTSGGNEQFF.

This rearrangement joins TRBV4-2 to TRBJ2-6; D may match TRBD1 or TRBD2 (5 bases each). This CDR3 is 15 amino acids long. The ends were cut back, 1 base at V and 1 base at J, with 5 bases in the middle. Germline CDR1 reads LGHNA; CDR2 reads YNFKEQ. The CDR3 nucleotides read TGTGCCAGCAGCCAAGGGGGGTCTGGGGCCAACGTCCTGACTTTC. It translates to CASSQGGSGANVLTF.

The chain uses TRBV6-2 or TRBV6-3 and TRBJ2-1, with 7 bases fitting TRBD1. The DNA end favors TRBJ2-7, so the J call may be wrong. Germline lookup yields CDR1 MNHEY and CDR2 SVGEGT. The CDR3 totals 15 residues. The CDR3: CASRLQGVRSYEQYF. CDR3 nucleotides: TGTGCCAGCAGGCTTCAGGGGGTACGATCCTACGAGCAGTACTTC.

This clonotype was seen a handful of times. The chain combines TRBV6-5 with TRBJ2-4, with TRBD1 matching over 7 bases. CDR1 and CDR2 from the germline V gene are MNHEY and SVGAGI. Unmatched junction bases numbered 3, after V lost 4 bases and J lost 9 bases. The CDR3 length is 12 residues. This CDR3 reads CASSSGQFIQYF. In DNA form, the CDR3 reads TGTGCCAGCAGTTCGGGACAGTTCATTCAGTACTTC.

The chain has TRBV5-1 and TRBJ2-5, with D tentatively TRBD2 (5 bases). The CDR3 consists of 14 residues. V lost 6 bases to trimming and J lost 9 bases, with 21 bases between them. Germline loops: CDR1 SGHRS, CDR2 YFSETQ. The CDR3 coding sequence is TGCGCCAGCACCGACGCCCGGTCGGCGGAGGCCCAGTACTTC. Encoded protein: CASTDARSAEAQYF.

This clonotype appeared many times. V is TRBV12-3 or TRBV12-4 and J is TRBJ2-7; D gene uncertain. The length of the CDR3 is 13 residues. V dropped 4 bases and J dropped 3 bases, with 10 bases sitting between them. CDR3 coding DNA: TGTGCCAGCAGTTCTAATATTCTCTACGAGCAGTACTTC. Translated, it gives CASSSNILYEQYF.

The J gene is TRBJ1-4, the V gene TRBV12-3 or TRBV12-4; D gene unclear. The CDR3 contains 15 residues. V was shortened by 5 bases and J by 0 bases, with 10 bases between the two germline ends. CDR3 bases: TGTGCCAGCAGTCCCGGACGGCCAACTAATGAAAAACTGTTTTTT. It encodes CASSPGRPTNEKLFF.

This clonotype was counted a few times. The V and J genes are TRBV6-1 and TRBJ2-1; the match to TRBD2 covers 12 bases. J lost 2 bases, V lost 8 bases, and 7 bases had no gene match. The CDR3 runs 16 residues. Germline lookup yields CDR1 MNHNS and CDR2 SASEGT. This chain's CDR3 is CASGDGLAGTYNEQFF. In nucleotides, the CDR3 is TGTGCCAGCGGGGATGGACTAGCGGGAACCTACAATGAGCAGTTCTTC.

The chain recombines TRBV3-1 with TRBJ1-2; 9 bases are a match to TRBD1. The CDR3 extends over 16 amino acids. The V gene's germline CDR1 is LGHDT and CDR2 YNNKEL (reference sequence). Unmatched junction bases numbered 10, after V lost 3 bases and J lost 5 bases. The CDR3 coding sequence is TGTGCCAGCAGCCACCAACCCCTAGGGACAGGGTATGGCTACACCTTC. It is translated as CASSHQPLGTGYGYTF.

This clonotype has only a few counts. V and J are TRBV28 and TRBJ1-1; D perhaps matches TRBD1 (6 bases). Germline V gene sequence: CDR1 MDHEN, CDR2 SYDVKM. Trimming cost V 6 bases and J 1 base, with 15 bases left between them. The CDR3 is 15 residues long. CDR3: CASSFEQGRNTEAFF. The CDR3 nucleotides are TGTGCCAGCAGCTTTGAACAGGGTAGGAACACTGAAGCTTTCTTT.

J is TRBJ2-1 and V is TRBV7-9; TRBD2 agrees at 13 bases. The junction had 0 bases not matched to a gene; V was cut back by 5 bases and J by 2 bases. The germline gives CDR1 SEHNR, CDR2 FQNEAQ (reference sequence). This CDR3 comprises 15 residues. CDR3: CASSGTSGTYNEQFF. As DNA, the CDR3 is TGTGCCAGCAGCGGGACTAGCGGGACCTACAATGAGCAGTTCTTC.

The rearrangement uses TRBV7-9 and TRBJ1-2; D is ambiguous. The CDR3 is 15 residues long. Germline values: CDR1 SEHNR, CDR2 FQNEAQ (reference sequence). V was pared by 1 base and J by 0 bases, with 9 bases between. The CDR3 DNA reads as TGTGCCAGCAGCTTAGAAGTAACTACTAACTATGGCTACACCTTC. The encoded protein is CASSLEVTTNYGYTF.

In this sample, this clonotype turned up a few times. This chain joins TRBV28 and TRBJ2-1, with D perhaps TRBD1 (5 bases). V gave up 5 bases and J gave up 8 bases, with 10 bases separating them. Germline CDR1 and CDR2: MDHEN and SYDVKM. CDR3 length: 12 residues. The CDR3 here is CASSVPRDEQFF. The CDR3 DNA reads TGTGCCAGCAGTGTACCCAGGGATGAGCAGTTCTTC.

The V gene is TRBV14, the J gene TRBJ2-3, with TRBD1 as a possible D gene (5 bases). Germline V gene data show CDR1 as SGHDN and CDR2 as FVKESK. The CDR3 contains 15 residues. V was pared by 7 bases and J by 0 bases, with 14 bases between. The CDR3 sequence is CASTPQGLSTDTQYF. In DNA form, the CDR3 reads TGTGCCAGCACACCCCAGGGTCTCAGCACAGATACGCAGTATTTT. The variable domain in full, with the rest retrieved from reference TRBV14 and TRBJ2-3, is EAGVTQFPSHSVIEKGQTVTLRCDPISGHDNLYWYRRVMGKEIKFLLHFVKESKQDESGMPNNRFLAERTGGTYSTLKVQPAELEDSGVYFCASTPQGLSTDTQYFGPGTRLTVL.

This clonotype has a handful of counts. The V call is TRBV11-2, the J call TRBJ2-1, with 12 bases fitting TRBD2. The junction had 8 bases not matched to a gene; V was cut back by 5 bases and J by 3 bases. The CDR3 contains 17 residues. From germline, CDR1 is SGHAT and CDR2 FQNNGV. The CDR3 region is CASSLRLAGVIYNEQFF. CDR3 coding DNA: TGTGCCAGCAGCCTCCGACTAGCGGGAGTGATCTACAATGAGCAGTTCTTC.

The chain has TRBV20-1 and TRBJ2-5; 9 positions match TRBD1. Per the germline V gene, CDR1 is DFQATT and CDR2 is SNEGSKA (reference sequence). The trim removed 6 bases at V and 4 bases at J, leaving 9 bases unmatched. The CDR3 is 14 amino acids. Here the CDR3 DNA reads TGCAGTGCCACCGGGACAGGGACTTTAGAGACCCAGTACTTC. This codes for CSATGTGTLETQYF.